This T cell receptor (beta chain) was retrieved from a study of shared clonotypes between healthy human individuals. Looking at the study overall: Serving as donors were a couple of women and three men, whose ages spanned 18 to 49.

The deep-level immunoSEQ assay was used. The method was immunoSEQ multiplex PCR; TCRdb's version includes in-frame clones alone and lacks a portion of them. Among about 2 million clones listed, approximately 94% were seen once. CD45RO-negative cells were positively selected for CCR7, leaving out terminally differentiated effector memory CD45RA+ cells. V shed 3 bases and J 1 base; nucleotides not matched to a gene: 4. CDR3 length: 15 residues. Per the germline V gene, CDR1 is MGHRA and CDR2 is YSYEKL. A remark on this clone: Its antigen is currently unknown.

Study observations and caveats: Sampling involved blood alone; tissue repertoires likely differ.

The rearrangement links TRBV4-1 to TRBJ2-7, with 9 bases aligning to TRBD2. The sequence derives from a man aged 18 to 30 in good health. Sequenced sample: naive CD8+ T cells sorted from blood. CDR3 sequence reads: CASSHPGLASYEQYF. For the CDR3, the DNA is TGCGCCAGCAGCCATCCCGGACTAGCGTCCTACGAGCAGTACTTC.